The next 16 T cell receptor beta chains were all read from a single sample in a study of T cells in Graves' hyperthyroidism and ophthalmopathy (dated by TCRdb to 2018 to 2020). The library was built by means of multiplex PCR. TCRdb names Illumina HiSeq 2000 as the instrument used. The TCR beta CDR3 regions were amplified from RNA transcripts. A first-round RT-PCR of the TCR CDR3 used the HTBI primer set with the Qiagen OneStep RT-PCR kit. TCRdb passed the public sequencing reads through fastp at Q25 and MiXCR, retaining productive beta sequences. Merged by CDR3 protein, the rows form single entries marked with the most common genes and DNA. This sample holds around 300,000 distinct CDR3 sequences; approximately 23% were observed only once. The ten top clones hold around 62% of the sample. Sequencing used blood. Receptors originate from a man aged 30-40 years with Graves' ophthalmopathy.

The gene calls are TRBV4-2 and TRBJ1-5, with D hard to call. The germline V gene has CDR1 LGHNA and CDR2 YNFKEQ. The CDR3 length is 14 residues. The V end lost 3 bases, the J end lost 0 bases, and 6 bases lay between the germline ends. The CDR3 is CASSHLSSNQPQHF. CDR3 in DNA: TGTGCCAGCAGCCACCTTTCTAGCAATCAGCCCCAGCATTTT.

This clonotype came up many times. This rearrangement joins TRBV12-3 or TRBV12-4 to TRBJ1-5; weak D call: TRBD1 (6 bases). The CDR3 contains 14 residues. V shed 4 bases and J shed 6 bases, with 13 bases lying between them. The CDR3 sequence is CASSSWTEIQPQHF. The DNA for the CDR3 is TGTGCCAGCAGTTCCTGGACAGAGATTCAGCCCCAGCATTTT.

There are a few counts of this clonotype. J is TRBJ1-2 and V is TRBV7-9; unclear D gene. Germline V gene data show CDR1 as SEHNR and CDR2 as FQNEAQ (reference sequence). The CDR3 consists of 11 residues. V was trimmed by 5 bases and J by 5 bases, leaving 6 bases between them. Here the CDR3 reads CASSPVYGYTF. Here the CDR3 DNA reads TGTGCCAGCAGCCCAGTATATGGCTACACCTTC. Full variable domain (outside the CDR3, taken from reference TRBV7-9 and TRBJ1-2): DTGVSQNPRHKITKRGQNVTFRCDPISEHNRLYWYRQTLGQGPEFLTYFQNEAQLEKSRLLSDRFSAERPKGSFSTLEIQRTEQGDSAMYLCASSPVYGYTFGSGTRLTVV.

The CDR3 reads CASSYSGLAGEETQYF. The CDR3 DNA is TGTGCCAGCAGTTACTCGGGGCTAGCGGGAGAAGAGACCCAGTACTTC. The chain joins TRBV6-5 to TRBJ2-5; 10 positions match TRBD2. The CDR3 sequence is 16 residues long. Germline V gene sequence: CDR1 MNHEY, CDR2 SVGAGI. V was pared by 0 bases and J by 3 bases, with 4 bases of the junction left unmatched.

The CDR3 region has the DNA TGTGCCAGCAGCCAAGAATACGGGAGCTCCTACAATGAGCAGTTCTTC. Translating gives CASSQEYGSSYNEQFF. The rearrangement uses TRBV4-2 and TRBJ2-1; the D gene is possibly TRBD2 (6 bases). V gave up 0 bases and J gave up 0 bases, with 9 bases separating them. Looked up from germline, CDR1 is LGHNA and CDR2 is YNFKEQ. The CDR3 has 16 residues.

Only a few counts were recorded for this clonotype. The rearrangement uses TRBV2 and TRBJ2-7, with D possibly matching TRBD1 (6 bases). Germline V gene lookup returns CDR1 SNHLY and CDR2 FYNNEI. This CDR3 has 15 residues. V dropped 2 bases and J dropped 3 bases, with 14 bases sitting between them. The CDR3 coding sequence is TGTGCCAGCAGTGAACAACAGGGTAAAGTCTACGAGCAGTACTTC. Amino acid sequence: CASSEQQGKVYEQYF.

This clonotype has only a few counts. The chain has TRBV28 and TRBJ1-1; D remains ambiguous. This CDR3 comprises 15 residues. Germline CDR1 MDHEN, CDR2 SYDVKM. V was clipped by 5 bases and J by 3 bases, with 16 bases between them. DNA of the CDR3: TGTGCCAGCAGTCCGTACAGAGCGAGGGACACTGAAGCTTTCTTT. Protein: CASSPYRARDTEAFF.

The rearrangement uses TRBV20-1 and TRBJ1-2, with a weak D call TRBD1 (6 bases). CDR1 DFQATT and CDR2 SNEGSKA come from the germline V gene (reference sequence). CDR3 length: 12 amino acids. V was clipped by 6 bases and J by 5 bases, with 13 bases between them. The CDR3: CSAGANSYGYTF. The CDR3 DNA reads TGCAGTGCGGGGGCGAATTCATATGGCTACACCTTC.

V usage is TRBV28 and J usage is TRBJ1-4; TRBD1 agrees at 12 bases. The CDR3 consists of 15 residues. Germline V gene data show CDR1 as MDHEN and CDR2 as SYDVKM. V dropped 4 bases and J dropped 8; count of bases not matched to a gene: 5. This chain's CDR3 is CASSSGTGGEEKLFF. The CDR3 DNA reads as TGTGCCAGCAGTTCCGGGACAGGGGGCGAAGAAAAACTGTTTTTT.

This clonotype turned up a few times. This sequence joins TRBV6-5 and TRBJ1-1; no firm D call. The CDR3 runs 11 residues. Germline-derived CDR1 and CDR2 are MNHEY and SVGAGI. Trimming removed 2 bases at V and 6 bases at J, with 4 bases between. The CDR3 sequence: CASSYGAEAFF. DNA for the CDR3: TGTGCCAGCAGTTACGGGGCTGAAGCTTTCTTT.

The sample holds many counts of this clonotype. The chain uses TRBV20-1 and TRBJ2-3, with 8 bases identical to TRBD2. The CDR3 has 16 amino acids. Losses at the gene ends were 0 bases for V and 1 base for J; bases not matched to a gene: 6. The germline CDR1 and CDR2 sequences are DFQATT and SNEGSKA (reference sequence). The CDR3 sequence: CSARDPSGSGTDTQYF. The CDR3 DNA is TGCAGTGCTAGAGACCCAAGCGGGAGTGGCACAGATACGCAGTATTTT.

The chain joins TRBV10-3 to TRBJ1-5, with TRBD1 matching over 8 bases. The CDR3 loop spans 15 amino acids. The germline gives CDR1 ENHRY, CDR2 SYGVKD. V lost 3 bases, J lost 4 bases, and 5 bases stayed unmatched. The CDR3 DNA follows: TGTGCCATCAGTGACCCAGGGGGCGGAAATCAGCCCCAGCATTTT. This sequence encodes CAISDPGGGNQPQHF.

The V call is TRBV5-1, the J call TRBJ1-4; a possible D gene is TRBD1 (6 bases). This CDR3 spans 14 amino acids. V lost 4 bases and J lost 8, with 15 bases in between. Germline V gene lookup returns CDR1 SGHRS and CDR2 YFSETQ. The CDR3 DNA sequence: TGCGCCAGCAGCCCTGGCAGGGGAGGGGAAAAACTGTTTTTT. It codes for CASSPGRGGEKLFF.

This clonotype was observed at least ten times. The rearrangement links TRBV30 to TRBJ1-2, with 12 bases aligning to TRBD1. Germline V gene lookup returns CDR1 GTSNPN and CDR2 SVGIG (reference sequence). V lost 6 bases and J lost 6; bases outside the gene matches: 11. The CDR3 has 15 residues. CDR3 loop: CACQNRDRGPDGYTF. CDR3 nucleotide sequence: TGTGCCTGCCAGAACCGGGACAGGGGGCCAGATGGCTACACCTTC.

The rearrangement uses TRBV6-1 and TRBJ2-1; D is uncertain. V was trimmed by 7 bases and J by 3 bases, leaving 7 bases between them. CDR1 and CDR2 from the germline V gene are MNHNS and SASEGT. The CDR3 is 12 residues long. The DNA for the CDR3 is TGTGCCAGCATGGGTTACTACAATGAGCAGTTCTTC. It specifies CASMGYYNEQFF.

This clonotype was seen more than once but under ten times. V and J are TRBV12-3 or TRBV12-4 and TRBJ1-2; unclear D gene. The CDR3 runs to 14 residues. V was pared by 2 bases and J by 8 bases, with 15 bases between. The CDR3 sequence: CASSLSDPYQGYTF. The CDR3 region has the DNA TGTGCCAGCAGTTTATCTGATCCCTACCAGGGCTACACCTTC.